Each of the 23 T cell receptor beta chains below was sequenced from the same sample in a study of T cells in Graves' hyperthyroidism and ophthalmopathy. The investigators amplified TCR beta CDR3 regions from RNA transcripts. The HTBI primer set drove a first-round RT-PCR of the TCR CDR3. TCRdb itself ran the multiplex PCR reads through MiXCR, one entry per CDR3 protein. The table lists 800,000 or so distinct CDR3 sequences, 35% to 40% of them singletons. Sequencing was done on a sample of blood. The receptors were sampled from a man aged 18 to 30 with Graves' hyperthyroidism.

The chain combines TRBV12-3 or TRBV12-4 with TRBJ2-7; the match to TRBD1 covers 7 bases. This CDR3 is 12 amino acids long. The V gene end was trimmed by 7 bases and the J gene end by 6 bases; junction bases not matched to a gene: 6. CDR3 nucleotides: TGTGCCAGCATGACAGGGATCGGCGAGCAGTACTTC. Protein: CASMTGIGEQYF.

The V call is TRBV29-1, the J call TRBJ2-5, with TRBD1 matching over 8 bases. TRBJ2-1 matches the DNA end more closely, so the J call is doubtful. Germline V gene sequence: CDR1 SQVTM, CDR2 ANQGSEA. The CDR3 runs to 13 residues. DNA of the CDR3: TGCAGCGTTGAGGCAGGGGGCGGGAATGAGCAGTTCTTC. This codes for CSVEAGGGNEQFF.

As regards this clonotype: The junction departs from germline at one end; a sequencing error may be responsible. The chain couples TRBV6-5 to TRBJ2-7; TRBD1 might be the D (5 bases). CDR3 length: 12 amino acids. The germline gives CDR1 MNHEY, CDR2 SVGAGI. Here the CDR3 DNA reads TGTGCCAGCAGTGAAACAGGTGCTTGCGAGGACTTC. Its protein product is CASSETGACEDF.

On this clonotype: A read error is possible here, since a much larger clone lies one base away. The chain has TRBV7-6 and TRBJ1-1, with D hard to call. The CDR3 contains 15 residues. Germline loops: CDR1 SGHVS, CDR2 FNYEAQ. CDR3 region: CAGSSWVGSNTEAFF. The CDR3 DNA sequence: TGTGCCGGCAGCTCCTGGGTCGGCTCGAACACTGAAGCTTTCTTT. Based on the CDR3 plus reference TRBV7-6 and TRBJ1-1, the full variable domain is GAGVSQSPRYKVTKRGQDVALRCDPISGHVSLYWYRQALGQGPEFLTYFNYEAQQDKSGLPNDRFSAERPEGSISTLTIQRTEQRDSAMYRCAGSSWVGSNTEAFFGQGTRLTVV.

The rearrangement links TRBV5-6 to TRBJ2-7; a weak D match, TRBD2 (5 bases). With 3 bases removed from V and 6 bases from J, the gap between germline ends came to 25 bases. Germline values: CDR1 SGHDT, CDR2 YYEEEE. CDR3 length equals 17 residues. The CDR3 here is CASSSVEGEGTFGEQYF. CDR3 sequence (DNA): TGTGCCAGCAGCTCCGTTGAGGGCGAGGGCACATTCGGCGAGCAGTACTTC. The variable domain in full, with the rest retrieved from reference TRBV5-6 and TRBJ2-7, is DAGVTQSPTHLIKTRGQQVTLRCSPKSGHDTVSWYQQALGQGPQFIFQYYEEEERQRGNFPDRFSGHQFPNYSSELNVNALLLGDSALYLCASSSVEGEGTFGEQYFGPGTRLTVT.

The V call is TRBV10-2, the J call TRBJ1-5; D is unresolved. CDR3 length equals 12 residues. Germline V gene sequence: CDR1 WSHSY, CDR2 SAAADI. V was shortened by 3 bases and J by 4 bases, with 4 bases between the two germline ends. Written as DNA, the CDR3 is TGCGCCAGCAGTGATGATAATCAGCCCCAGCATTTT. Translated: CASSDDNQPQHF.

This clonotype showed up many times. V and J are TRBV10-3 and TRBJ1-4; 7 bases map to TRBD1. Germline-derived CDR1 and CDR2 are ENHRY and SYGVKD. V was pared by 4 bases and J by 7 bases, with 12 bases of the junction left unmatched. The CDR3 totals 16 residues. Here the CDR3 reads CAISAGDRELSEKLFF. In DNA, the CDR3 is TGTGCCATCAGTGCCGGAGACAGGGAGCTGAGTGAAAAACTGTTTTTT.

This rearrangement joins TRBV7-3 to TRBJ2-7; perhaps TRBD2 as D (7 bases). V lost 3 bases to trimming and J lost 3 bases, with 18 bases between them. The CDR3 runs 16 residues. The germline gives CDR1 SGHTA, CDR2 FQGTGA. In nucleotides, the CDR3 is TGTGCCAGCAGCTTTGGGGGGGCAGGACCATTCTACGAGCAGTACTTC. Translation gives CASSFGGAGPFYEQYF.

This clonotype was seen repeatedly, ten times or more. The CDR3 is CASSYATVNTEAFF. DNA for the CDR3: TGTGCCAGCAGTTACGCGACAGTGAACACTGAAGCTTTCTTT. The rearrangement joins TRBV6-5 to TRBJ1-1, with D possibly TRBD1 on 5 matching bases. The CDR3 sequence is 14 residues long. Trimming cost V 2 bases and J 0 bases, with 7 bases left between them. The germline V gene has CDR1 MNHEY and CDR2 SVGAGI.

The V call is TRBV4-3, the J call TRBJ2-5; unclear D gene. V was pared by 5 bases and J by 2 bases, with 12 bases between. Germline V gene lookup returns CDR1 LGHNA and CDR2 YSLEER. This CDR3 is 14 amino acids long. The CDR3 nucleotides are TGCGCCAGCAGCTTGGTGGGTGCTCAAGAGACCCAGTACTTC. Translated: CASSLVGAQETQYF.

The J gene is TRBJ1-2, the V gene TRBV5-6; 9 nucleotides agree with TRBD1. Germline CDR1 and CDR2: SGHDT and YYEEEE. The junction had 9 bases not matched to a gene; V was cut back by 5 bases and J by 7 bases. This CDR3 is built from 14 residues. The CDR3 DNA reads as TGTGCCAGCAGTGGAAGGGGACAGGGACTTGGCTACACCTTC. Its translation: CASSGRGQGLGYTF. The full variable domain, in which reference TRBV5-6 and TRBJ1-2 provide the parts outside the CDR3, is DAGVTQSPTHLIKTRGQQVTLRCSPKSGHDTVSWYQQALGQGPQFIFQYYEEEERQRGNFPDRFSGHQFPNYSSELNVNALLLGDSALYLCASSGRGQGLGYTFGSGTRLTVV.

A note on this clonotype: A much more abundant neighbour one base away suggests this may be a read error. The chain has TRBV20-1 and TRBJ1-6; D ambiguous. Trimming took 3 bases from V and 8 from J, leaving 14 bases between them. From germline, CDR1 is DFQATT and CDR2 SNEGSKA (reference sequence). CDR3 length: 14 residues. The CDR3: CSASLDEGYSPLHF. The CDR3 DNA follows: TGCAGTGCTAGCCTTGACGAGGGCTATTCACCCCTCCACTTT.

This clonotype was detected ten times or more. The CDR3 loop reads CSAREDTGESQPQHF. The CDR3 nucleotides read TGCAGTGCTAGAGAGGATACAGGGGAGAGTCAGCCCCAGCATTTT. This sequence joins TRBV20-1 and TRBJ1-5, with 7 bases identical to TRBD1. The length of the CDR3 is 15 residues. V shed 0 bases and J 6 bases; nucleotides not matched to a gene: 8. Germline V gene sequence: CDR1 DFQATT, CDR2 SNEGSKA (reference sequence).

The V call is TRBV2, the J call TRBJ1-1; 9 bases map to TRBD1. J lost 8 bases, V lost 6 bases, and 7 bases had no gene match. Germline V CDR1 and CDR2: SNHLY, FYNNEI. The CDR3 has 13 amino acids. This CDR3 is CASRSGGQGEAFF. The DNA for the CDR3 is TGTGCCAGCAGGTCAGGGGGACAGGGCGAAGCTTTCTTT.

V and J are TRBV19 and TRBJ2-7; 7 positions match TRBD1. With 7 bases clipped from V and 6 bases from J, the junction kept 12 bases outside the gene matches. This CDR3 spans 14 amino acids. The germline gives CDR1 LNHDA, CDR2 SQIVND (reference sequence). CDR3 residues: CASNPYRGFSEQYF. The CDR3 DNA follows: TGTGCCAGTAACCCTTACAGGGGTTTCTCCGAGCAGTACTTC.

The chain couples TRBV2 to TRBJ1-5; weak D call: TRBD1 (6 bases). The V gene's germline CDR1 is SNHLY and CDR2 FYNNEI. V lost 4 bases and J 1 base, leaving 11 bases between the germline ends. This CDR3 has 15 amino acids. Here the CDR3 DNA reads TGTGCCAGCAGTGTCCGGACAGCGAGCAATCAGCCCCAGCATTTT. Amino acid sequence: CASSVRTASNQPQHF.

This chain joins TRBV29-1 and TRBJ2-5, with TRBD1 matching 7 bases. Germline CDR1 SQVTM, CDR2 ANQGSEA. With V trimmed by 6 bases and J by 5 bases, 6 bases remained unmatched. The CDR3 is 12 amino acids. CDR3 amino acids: CSVVDRVETQYF. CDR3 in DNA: TGCAGCGTCGTAGACAGGGTGGAGACCCAGTACTTC.

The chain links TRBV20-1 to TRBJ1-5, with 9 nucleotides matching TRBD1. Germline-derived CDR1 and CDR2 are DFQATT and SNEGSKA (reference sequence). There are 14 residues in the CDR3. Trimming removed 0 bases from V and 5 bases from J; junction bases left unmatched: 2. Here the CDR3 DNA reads TGCAGTGCTAGAGATCGACAGGGGGATCAGCCCCAGCATTTT. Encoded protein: CSARDRQGDQPQHF.

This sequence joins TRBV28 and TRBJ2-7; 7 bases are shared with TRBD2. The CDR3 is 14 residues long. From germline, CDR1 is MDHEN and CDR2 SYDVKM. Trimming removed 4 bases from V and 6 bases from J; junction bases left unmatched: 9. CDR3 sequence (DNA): TGTGCCAGCAGTTCTCAGGGAGGGTTGTCCGAGCAGTACTTC. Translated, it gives CASSSQGGLSEQYF.

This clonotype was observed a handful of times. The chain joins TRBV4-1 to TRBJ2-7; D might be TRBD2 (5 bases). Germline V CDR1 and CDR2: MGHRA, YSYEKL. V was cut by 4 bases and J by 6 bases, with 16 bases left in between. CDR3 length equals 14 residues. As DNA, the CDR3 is TGCGCCAGCAGCCGCATTACTCCGGGGAGCGAGCAGTACTTC. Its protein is CASSRITPGSEQYF.

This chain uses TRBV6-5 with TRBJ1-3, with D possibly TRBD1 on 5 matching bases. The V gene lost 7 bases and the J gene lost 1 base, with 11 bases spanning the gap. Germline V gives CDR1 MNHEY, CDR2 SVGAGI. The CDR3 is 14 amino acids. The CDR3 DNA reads TGTGCCAGCACTCCGGGGGTTTCTGGAAACACCATATATTTT. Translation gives CASTPGVSGNTIYF.

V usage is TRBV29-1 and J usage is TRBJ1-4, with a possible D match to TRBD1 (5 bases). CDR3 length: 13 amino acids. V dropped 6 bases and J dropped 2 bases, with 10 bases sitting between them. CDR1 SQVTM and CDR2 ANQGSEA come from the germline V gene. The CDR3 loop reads CSVAGRTNEKLFF. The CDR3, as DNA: TGCAGCGTCGCAGGGCGCACTAATGAAAAACTGTTTTTT.

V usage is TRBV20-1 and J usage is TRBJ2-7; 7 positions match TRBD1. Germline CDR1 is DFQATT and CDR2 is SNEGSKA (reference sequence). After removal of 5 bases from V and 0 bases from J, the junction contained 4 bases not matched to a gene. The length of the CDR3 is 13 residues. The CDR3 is CSAPGDSSYEQYF. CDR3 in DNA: TGCAGTGCTCCCGGGGACAGCTCCTACGAGCAGTACTTC.